The present T cell receptor (beta chain) was sequenced within a study of blood T cell repertoires in COVID-19. The count of this clone is one. Each recovered donor of Cohort 3 presented with two negative PCRs, clearance, or symptom resolution. Germline values: CDR1 SNHLY, CDR2 FYNNEI. The CDR3 consists of 15 residues. V was pared by 1 base and J by 0 bases, with 6 bases between. Produced via immunoSEQ multiplex PCR; TCRdb's table is partial and in-frame only. The sample has some 430,000 clones, about 90% seen once. V and J are TRBV2 and TRBJ2-2; D ambiguous. This TCR was sampled from a man aged 18 to 29 who had recovered from COVID-19. Sequenced material: PBMCs or T cells enriched from blood (not recorded which). CDR3 loop: CASSEGQSNTGELFF. The CDR3 DNA is TGTGCCAGCAGTGAAGGGCAGTCGAACACCGGGGAGCTGTTTTTT.